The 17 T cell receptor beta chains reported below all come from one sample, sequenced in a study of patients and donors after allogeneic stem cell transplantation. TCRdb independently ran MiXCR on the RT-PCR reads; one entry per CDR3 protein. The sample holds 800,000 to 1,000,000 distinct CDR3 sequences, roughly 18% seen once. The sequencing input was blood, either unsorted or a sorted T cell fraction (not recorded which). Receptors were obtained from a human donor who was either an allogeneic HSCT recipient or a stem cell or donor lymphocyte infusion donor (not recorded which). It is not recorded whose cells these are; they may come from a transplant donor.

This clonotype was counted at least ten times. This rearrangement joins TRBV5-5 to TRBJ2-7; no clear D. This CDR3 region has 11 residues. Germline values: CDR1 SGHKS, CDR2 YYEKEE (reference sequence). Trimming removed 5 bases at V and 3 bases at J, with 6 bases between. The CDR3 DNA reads TGTGCCAGCAGTTTCCTCTACGAGCAGTACTTC. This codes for CASSFLYEQYF.

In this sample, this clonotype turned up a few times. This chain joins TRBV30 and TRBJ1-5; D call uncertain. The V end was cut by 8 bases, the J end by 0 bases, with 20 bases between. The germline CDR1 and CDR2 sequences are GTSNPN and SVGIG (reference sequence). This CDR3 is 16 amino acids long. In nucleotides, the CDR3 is TGTGCCCCCCCCGGTAGGGTAGGCTCTAGCAATCAGCCCCAGCATTTT. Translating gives CAPPGRVGSSNQPQHF. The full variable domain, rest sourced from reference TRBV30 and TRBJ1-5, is SQTIHQWPATLVQPVGSPLSLECTVEGTSNPNLYWYRQAAGRGLQLLFYSVGIGQISSEVPQNLSASRPQDRQFILSSKKLLLSDSGFYLCAPPGRVGSSNQPQHFGDGTRLSIL.

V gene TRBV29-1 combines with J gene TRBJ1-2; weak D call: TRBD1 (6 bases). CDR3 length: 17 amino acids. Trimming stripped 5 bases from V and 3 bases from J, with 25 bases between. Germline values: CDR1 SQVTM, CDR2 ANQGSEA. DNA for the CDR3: TGCAGCGTTCGTCAGTATATCAGAGGAGGGGGTGACTATGGCTACACCTTC. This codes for CSVRQYIRGGGDYGYTF.

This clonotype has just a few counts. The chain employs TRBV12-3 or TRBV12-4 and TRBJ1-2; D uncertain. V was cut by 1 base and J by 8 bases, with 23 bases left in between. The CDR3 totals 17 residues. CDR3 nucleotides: TGTGCCAGCAGTTTAGTCGGTAGGACGGGAGAAACGTGGGGCTACACCTTC. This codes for CASSLVGRTGETWGYTF.

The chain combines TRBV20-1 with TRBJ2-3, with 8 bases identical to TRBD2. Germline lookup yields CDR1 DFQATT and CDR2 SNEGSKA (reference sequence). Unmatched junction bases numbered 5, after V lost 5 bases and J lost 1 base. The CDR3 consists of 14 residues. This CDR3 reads CSAAAGDGTDTQYF. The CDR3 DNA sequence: TGCAGTGCTGCAGCGGGGGACGGCACAGATACGCAGTATTTT.

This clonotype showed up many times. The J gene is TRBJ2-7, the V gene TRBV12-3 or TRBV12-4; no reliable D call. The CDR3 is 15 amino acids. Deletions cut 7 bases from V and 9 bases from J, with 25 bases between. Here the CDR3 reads CASTLDTGPHGRQYF. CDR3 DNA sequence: TGTGCCAGCACCCTAGATACCGGGCCACATGGCCGGCAGTACTTC.

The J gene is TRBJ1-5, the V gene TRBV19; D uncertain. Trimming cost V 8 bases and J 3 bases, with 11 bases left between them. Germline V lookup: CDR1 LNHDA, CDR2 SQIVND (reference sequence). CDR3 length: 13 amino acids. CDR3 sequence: CASQAQTNQPQHF. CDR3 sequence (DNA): TGTGCCAGTCAGGCCCAGACCAATCAGCCCCAGCATTTT.

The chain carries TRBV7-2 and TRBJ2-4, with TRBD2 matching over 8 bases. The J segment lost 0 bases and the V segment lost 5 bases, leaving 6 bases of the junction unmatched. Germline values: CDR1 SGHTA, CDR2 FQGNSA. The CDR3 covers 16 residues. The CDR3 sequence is CASSQTSGLAKNIQYF. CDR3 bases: TGTGCCAGCAGCCAAACTAGCGGACTAGCCAAAAACATTCAGTACTTC.

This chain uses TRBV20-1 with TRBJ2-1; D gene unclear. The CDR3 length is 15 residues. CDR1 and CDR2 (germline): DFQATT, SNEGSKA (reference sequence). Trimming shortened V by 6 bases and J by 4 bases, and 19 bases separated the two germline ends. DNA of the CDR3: TGCAGTGCCGCCCCGGTGGGCGATTTTTACAATGAGCAGTTCTTC. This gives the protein CSAAPVGDFYNEQFF.

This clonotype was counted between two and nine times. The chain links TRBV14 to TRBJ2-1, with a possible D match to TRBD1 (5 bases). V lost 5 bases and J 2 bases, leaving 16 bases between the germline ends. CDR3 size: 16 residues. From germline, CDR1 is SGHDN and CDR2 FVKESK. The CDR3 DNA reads TGTGCCAGCAGCAACCGACAGCCCCTCACCTACAATGAGCAGTTCTTC. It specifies CASSNRQPLTYNEQFF.

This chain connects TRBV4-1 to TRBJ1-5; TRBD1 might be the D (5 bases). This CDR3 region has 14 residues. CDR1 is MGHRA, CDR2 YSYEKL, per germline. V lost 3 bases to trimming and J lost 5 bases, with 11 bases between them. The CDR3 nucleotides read TGCGCCAGCAGCCAGTTCGGGGGGGATCAGCCCCAGCATTTT. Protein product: CASSQFGGDQPQHF.

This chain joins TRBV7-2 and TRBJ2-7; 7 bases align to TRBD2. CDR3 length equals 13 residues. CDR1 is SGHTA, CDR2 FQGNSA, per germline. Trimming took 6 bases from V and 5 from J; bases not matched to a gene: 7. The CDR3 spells CASSISREDEQYF. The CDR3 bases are TGTGCCAGCAGTATCAGCCGGGAGGACGAGCAGTACTTC.

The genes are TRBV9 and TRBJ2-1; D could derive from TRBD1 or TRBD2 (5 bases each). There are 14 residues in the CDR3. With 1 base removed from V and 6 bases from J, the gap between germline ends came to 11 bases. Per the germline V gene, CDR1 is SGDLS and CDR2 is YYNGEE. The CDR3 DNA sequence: TGTGCCAGCAGCGTAAGGGGAGACTCCAATGAGCAGTTCTTC. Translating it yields CASSVRGDSNEQFF. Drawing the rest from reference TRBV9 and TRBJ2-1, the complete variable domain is DSGVTQTPKHLITATGQRVTLRCSPRSGDLSVYWYQQSLDQGLQFLIQYYNGEERAKGNILERFSAQQFPDLHSELNLSSLELGDSALYFCASSVRGDSNEQFFGPGTRLTVL.

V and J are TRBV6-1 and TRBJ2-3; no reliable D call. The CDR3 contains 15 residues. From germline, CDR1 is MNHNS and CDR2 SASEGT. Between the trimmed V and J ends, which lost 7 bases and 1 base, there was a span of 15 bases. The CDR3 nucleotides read TGTGCCAGCACATCGGGCTCTTTGGGCACAGATACGCAGTATTTT. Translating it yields CASTSGSLGTDTQYF.

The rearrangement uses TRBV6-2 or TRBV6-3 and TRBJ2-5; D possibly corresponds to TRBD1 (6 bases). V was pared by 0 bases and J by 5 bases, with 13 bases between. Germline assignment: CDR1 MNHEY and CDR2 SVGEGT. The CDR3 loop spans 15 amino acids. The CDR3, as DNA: TGTGCCAGCAGTTACTCGATCCAGGGGCGCGAGACCCAGTACTTC. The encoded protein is CASSYSIQGRETQYF.

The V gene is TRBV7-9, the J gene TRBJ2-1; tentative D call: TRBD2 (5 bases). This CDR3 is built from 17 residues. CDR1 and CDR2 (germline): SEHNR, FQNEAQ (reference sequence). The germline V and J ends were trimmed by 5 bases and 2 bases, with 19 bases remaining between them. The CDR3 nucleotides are TGTGCCAGCAGCCCCACTGCGGAGGCCTCCACCTACAATGAGCAGTTCTTC. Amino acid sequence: CASSPTAEASTYNEQFF. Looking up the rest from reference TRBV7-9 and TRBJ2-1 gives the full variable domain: DTGVSQNPRHKITKRGQNVTFRCDPISEHNRLYWYRQTLGQGPEFLTYFQNEAQLEKSRLLSDRFSAERPKGSFSTLEIQRTEQGDSAMYLCASSPTAEASTYNEQFFGPGTRLTVL.

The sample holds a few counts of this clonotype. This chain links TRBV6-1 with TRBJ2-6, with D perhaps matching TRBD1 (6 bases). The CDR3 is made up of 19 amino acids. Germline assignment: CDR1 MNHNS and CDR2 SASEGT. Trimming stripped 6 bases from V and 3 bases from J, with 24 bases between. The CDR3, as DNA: TGTGCCAGCAGACGCCCCCGACAGGATGAAGGGTTTGGGGCCAACGTCCTGACTTTC. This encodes CASRRPRQDEGFGANVLTF.